The clone carrying this T cell receptor beta chain occurred a few times. Its specificity is unknown. This sample stems from a study of beta chain features in type 1 diabetes. The isolated RNA, all of it, was reverse transcribed, so expressed TCRB transcripts were what got sequenced. Each sample of naive, central memory or regulatory T cells had, on average, approximately 3.5 million reads. The table came from immunoSEQ multiplex PCR; TCRdb's copy has only in-frame clones and leaves some out. The table includes around 340,000 clones, roughly 21% detected once. With 4 bases clipped from V and 7 bases from J, the junction kept 4 bases outside the gene matches. The CDR3 has 15 residues. Germline V CDR1 and CDR2: SGHAT, FQNNGV. Overall study results and limits: There was a possibility that cDNA sequencing over-represented cells with high TCR expression.

The TCR was taken from a young woman in good health. Sample: naive CD4+ T cells from blood. The rearrangement joins TRBV11-2 to TRBJ2-1; TRBD2 agrees at 13 bases. The DNA of the CDR3 is TGTGCCAGCAGCTCCCGGACTAGCGGGAGTAATGAGCAGTTCTTC. It encodes CASSSRTSGSNEQFF.